A selection of T cell receptor beta chains follows, all from one sample in a study of cytomegalovirus exposure and HLA in healthy donors. This table comes from immunoSEQ multiplex PCR, and its TCRdb copy is limited to in-frame clones, with some not included. Of about 52,000 clones listed, about three quarters are singletons. What was sequenced was PBMCs. Receptor source: a man between 18 and 29 years old in good health and CMV-seronegative. CDR3s include the opening cysteine and the closing phenylalanine or tryptophan. The order of the fields is D gene, J gene, V gene, clone size, CDR3 protein, CDR3 DNA. The D gene is left open where the match is weak. The size entry is marked missing in some rows and otherwise reads once, few, many or a size class.

>TRBD2|TRBJ2-7|TRBV4-2|.
CASSQEATLAGGLSYEQYF
TGTGCCAGCAGCCAAGAAGCGACACTAGCGGGAGGACTCTCCTACGAGCAGTACTTC
>.|TRBJ2-1|TRBV25-1|.
CASSEGWSSDLQQFF
TGTGCCAGCAGTGAAGGGTGGTCTAGCGATTTACAGCAGTTCTTC
>TRBD2|TRBJ2-1|TRBV7-6|few
CASSLRLAGGIREQFF
TGTGCCAGCAGCTTACGCCTAGCGGGAGGCATCAGGGAGCAGTTCTTC
>.|TRBJ1-1|TRBV9|.
CASSVVEGEAFF
TGTGCCAGCAGCGTAGTCGAGGGTGAAGCTTTCTTT
>.|TRBJ1-5|TRBV7-2|medium-sized
CASSYSTGSNQPQHF
TGTGCCAGCAGCTACTCTACAGGGAGCAATCAGCCCCAGCATTTT
>.|TRBJ2-1|TRBV30|.
CAWSPTSLYNEQFF
TGTGCCTGGAGTCCTACTAGCCTCTACAATGAGCAGTTCTTC
>.|TRBJ2-7|TRBV28|.
CASSSPQRPYEQYF
TGTGCCAGCAGTTCCCCCCAGCGACCCTACGAGCAGTACTTC
>TRBD2|TRBJ2-1|TRBV9|.
CASSVEGTSTYNEQFF
TGTGCCAGCAGCGTAGAAGGGACTAGCACCTACAATGAGCAGTTCTTC
>.|TRBJ1-1|TRBV4-2|.
CASSQDESGAQNTEAFF
TGTGCCAGCAGCCAAGATGAGTCAGGGGCACAGAACACTGAAGCTTTCTTT
>.|TRBJ2-2|TRBV29-1|once
CSVWGGAEPNTGELFF
TGCAGCGTGTGGGGAGGAGCCGAACCGAACACCGGGGAGCTGTTTTTT
>.|TRBJ1-6|TRBV7-9|.
CASSLVGGDNSPLHF
TGTGCCAGCAGCTTAGTGGGGGGAGATAATTCACCCCTCCACTTT
>TRBD1|TRBJ1-1|TRBV29-1|once
CSVLKGQLNTEAFF
TGCAGCGTGCTCAAGGGACAGTTGAACACTGAAGCTTTCTTT
>.|TRBJ2-3|TRBV19|.
CASKVSRSTDTQYF
TGTGCCAGTAAGGTTTCGCGGAGCACAGATACGCAGTATTTT
>.|TRBJ1-5|TRBV30|.
CAWSRGPGQPQHF
TGTGCCTGGAGTAGGGGTCCAGGTCAGCCCCAGCATTTT
>TRBD1|TRBJ2-7|TRBV7-9|.
CASSPTGISYEQYF
TGTGCCAGCAGCCCGACAGGGATCTCCTACGAGCAGTACTTC
>.|TRBJ1-3|TRBV30|.
CARTGSSGNTIYF
TGTGCCCGAACAGGTTCCTCTGGAAACACCATATATTTT
>.|TRBJ1-2|TRBV19|.
CASSIASRGAIGGYTF
TGTGCCAGTAGTATTGCCTCGCGGGGCGCTATAGGTGGCTACACCTTC
>.|TRBJ1-1|TRBV2|.
CASTTAYSNTEAFF
TGTGCCAGTACGACAGCGTATTCGAACACTGAAGCTTTCTTT
>TRBD2|TRBJ2-1|TRBV6-6|medium-sized
CASRSSGSSYNEQFF
TGTGCCAGCAGGTCTAGCGGGTCCTCCTACAATGAGCAGTTCTTC
>.|TRBJ1-5|TRBV7-2|.
CASSRGQIQHF
TGTGCCAGCAGCCGCGGACAAATTCAGCATTTT
>TRBD1|TRBJ1-2|TRBV18|.
CASSPKRTGDGYTF
TGTGCCAGCTCACCAAAGAGGACAGGGGATGGCTACACCTTC
>TRBD1|TRBJ2-3|TRBV10-3|.
CAISPNRDRRRTDTQYF
TGTGCCATCAGTCCCAACCGGGACAGGCGCCGCACAGATACGCAGTATTTT
>.|TRBJ2-5|TRBV2|.
CASNPELRETQYF
TGTGCCAGCAACCCAGAACTAAGGGAGACCCAGTACTTC
>TRBD2|TRBJ2-1|TRBV4-3|.
CASSQGPGTSGTEQFF
TGCGCCAGCAGCCAGGGCCCCGGGACTAGCGGAACTGAGCAGTTCTTC
>.|TRBJ1-2|TRBV6-5|few
CASSYGYEANYGYTF
TGTGCCAGCAGTTACGGATACGAGGCTAACTATGGCTACACCTTC
>TRBD2|TRBJ2-7|TRBV25-1|.
CASSEIRGGPSEQYF
TGTGCCAGCAGTGAAATCCGGGGAGGGCCCTCCGAGCAGTACTTC
>.|TRBJ1-4|TRBV10-3|.
CAISESSNEKLFF
TGTGCCATCAGTGAGTCCTCTAATGAAAAACTGTTTTTT
>TRBD2|TRBJ2-7|TRBV25-1|.
CASSETSGTSGRYYEQYF
TGTGCCAGCAGTGAAACCTCCGGGACTAGCGGGAGGTACTACGAGCAGTACTTC
>.|TRBJ1-2|TRBV6-5|.
CASRRTADYGYTF
TGTGCCAGCAGGAGGACAGCGGACTATGGCTACACCTTC
>.|TRBJ1-2|TRBV6-5|.
CASSYSRRSYGYTF
TGTGCCAGCAGTTACTCGAGGCGGTCATATGGCTACACCTTC
>TRBD1|TRBJ1-5|TRBV6-1|few
CASSATGVNQPQHF
TGTGCCAGCAGTGCCACAGGGGTTAATCAGCCCCAGCATTTT
>TRBD1|TRBJ1-6|TRBV6-4|.
CASSRTGNSPLHF
TGTGCCAGCAGTAGGACAGGGAATTCACCCCTCCACTTT
>.|TRBJ2-7|TRBV5-1|.
CASSLETDYEQYF
TGCGCCAGCAGCTTGGAAACTGATTACGAGCAGTACTTC
>.|TRBJ1-2|TRBV28|.
CASSLELGGHYGYTF
TGTGCCAGCAGCCTTGAGTTGGGAGGGCACTATGGCTACACCTTC
>TRBD2|TRBJ2-1|TRBV4-2|.
CASSQDIGGSYNEQFF
TGTGCCAGCAGCCAAGATATTGGCGGGAGTTACAATGAGCAGTTCTTC
>TRBD1|TRBJ1-1|TRBV5-1|once
CASSQGGRTNTEAFF
TGCGCCAGCAGCCAGGGGGGCAGAACGAACACTGAAGCTTTCTTT
>.|TRBJ2-7|TRBV18|.
CASSPSSPLDMIEQYF
TGTGCCAGCTCACCAAGTTCGCCCCTAGATATGATCGAGCAGTACTTC
>.|TRBJ2-1|TRBV10-3|.
CAISDRQNDEQFF
TGTGCCATCAGCGACAGGCAAAATGATGAGCAGTTCTTC
>.|TRBJ1-5|TRBV28|few
CASDSTGTNQPQHF
TGTGCCAGTGACTCGACAGGAACGAATCAGCCCCAGCATTTT
>.|TRBJ2-7|TRBV29-1|few
CSVGDGGTEQYF
TGCAGCGTTGGGGATGGGGGGACCGAGCAGTACTTC
>TRBD1|TRBJ1-2|TRBV19|.
CASRTGRNYGYTF
TGTGCCAGTAGGACAGGGCGGAACTATGGCTACACCTTC
>TRBD2|TRBJ2-7|TRBV29-1|.
CSVIRGRGAYEQYF
TGCAGCGTCATCCGAGGGCGGGGGGCCTACGAGCAGTACTTC
>.|TRBJ2-6|TRBV29-1|few
CSVDTGANVLTF
TGCAGCGTTGACACTGGGGCCAACGTCCTGACTTTC
>.|TRBJ2-1|TRBV7-8|.
CASSPPGHTYNEQFF
TGTGCCAGCAGCCCGCCGGGACATACTTACAATGAGCAGTTCTTC
>TRBD2|TRBJ2-7|TRBV29-1|.
CSVEGGSFNEQYF
TGCAGCGTTGAGGGCGGGAGCTTCAACGAGCAGTACTTC
>.|TRBJ1-5|TRBV7-2|.
CASSLAPYGQPQHF
TGTGCCAGCAGCTTAGCCCCCTACGGTCAGCCCCAGCATTTT
>.|TRBJ2-1|TRBV6-1|.
CASSEVRQYNEQFF
TGTGCCAGCAGTGAAGTTCGTCAGTACAATGAGCAGTTCTTC
>TRBD1|TRBJ2-7|TRBV5-1|.
CASSLEAAGGLHEQYF
TGCGCCAGCAGCTTGGAAGCGGCAGGGGGCTTGCACGAGCAGTACTTC
>.|TRBJ1-4|TRBV4-3|.
CASSQAQGTNEKLFF
TGCGCCAGCAGCCAAGCCCAGGGGACTAATGAAAAACTGTTTTTT
>.|TRBJ2-3|TRBV4-1|.
CASSQDIVETDTQYF
TGCGCCAGCAGCCAAGATATCGTGGAGACAGATACGCAGTATTTT
>.|TRBJ2-5|TRBV29-1|.
CSGNRGRETQYF
TGCAGCGGGAATAGAGGCCGGGAGACCCAGTACTTC
>TRBD1|TRBJ1-5|TRBV5-6|.
CASSIRQGAGNQPQHF
TGTGCCAGCAGCATTCGACAGGGGGCTGGCAATCAGCCCCAGCATTTT
>TRBD1|TRBJ2-7|TRBV29-1|.
CSVEKRDSSYEQYF
TGCAGCGTTGAAAAAAGGGACAGCTCCTACGAGCAGTACTTC
>TRBD1|TRBJ1-1|TRBV5-4|.
CASSLGVGQGAAEAFF
TGTGCCAGCAGCTTGGGAGTGGGACAGGGGGCGGCTGAAGCTTTCTTT